The TCR beta chain described here comes from a study of blood T cells in healthy people across ages. The CDR3 extends over 15 amino acids. The V gene's germline CDR1 is SQVTM and CDR2 ANQGSEA. General observations from the study: Changes seen in expanded clonotypes were possibly confounded by donor CMV status left unknown. Age brought a roughly linear fall in TCR beta diversity measured per million T cells.

Isolation of PBMCs gave at least 6.5 million cells per sample. Next came a second PCR, run for about 7 to 12 cycles, which used a sample-barcoded 5' primer along with a J-beta primer mix. Researchers report that each sample yielded at least 2.5 million CDR3-containing paired-end reads. TCRdb reprocessed the 5' RACE reads with MiXCR, giving one entry per CDR3 protein. The sample has some 1.6 million distinct CDR3 sequences; about 35% are singletons. Comment on this clonotype: Its target is not known. A read error is possible here, since a much larger clone lies one base away.

The receptor comes from a woman in her twenties or thirties in good health. This chain links TRBV29-1 with TRBJ2-3; TRBD1 agrees at 8 bases. The sequenced sample was blood. CDR3 bases: TGCAGCGCTATCCCGATGACAGGGGTAGAAGATATGCAGTATTTT. Its translation: CSAIPMTGVEDMQYF.